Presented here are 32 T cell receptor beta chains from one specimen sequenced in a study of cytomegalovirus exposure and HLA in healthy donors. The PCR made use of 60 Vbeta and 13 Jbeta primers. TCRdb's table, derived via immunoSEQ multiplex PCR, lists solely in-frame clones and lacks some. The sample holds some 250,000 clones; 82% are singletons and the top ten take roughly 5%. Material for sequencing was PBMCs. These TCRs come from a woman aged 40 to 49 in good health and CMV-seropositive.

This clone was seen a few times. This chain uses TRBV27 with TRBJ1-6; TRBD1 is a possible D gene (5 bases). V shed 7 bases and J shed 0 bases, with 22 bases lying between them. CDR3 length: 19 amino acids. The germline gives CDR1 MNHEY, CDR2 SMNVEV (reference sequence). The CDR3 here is CASNEMVWGGSSYNSPLHF. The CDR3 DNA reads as TGTGCCAGCAACGAGATGGTATGGGGCGGAAGCTCCTATAATTCACCCCTCCACTTT.

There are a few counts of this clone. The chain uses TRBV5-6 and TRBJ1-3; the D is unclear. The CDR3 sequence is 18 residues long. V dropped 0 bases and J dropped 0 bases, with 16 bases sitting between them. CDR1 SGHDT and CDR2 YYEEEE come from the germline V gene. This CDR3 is CASSLAVVRTSSGNTIYF. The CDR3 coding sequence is TGTGCCAGCAGCTTGGCGGTTGTCCGTACGAGCTCTGGAAACACCATATATTTT.

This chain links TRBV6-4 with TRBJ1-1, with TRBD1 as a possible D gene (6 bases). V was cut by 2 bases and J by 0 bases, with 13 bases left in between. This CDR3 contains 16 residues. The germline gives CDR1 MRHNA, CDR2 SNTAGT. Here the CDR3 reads CASSDPGGRVNTEAFF. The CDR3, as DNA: TGTGCCAGCAGTGACCCGGGGGGCCGAGTGAACACTGAAGCTTTCTTT.

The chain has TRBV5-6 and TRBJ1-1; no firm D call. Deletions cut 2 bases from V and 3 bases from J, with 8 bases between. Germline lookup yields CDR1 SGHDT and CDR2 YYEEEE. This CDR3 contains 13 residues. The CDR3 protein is CASSFRGYTEAFF. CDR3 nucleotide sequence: TGTGCCAGCAGCTTCCGGGGTTACACTGAAGCTTTCTTT.

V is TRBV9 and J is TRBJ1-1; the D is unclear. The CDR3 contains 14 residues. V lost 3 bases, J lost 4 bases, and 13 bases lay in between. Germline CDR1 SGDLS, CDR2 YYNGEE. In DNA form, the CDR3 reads TGTGCCAGCAGCGGTGGGGTTGAGGGCACTGAAGCTTTCTTT. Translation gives CASSGGVEGTEAFF.

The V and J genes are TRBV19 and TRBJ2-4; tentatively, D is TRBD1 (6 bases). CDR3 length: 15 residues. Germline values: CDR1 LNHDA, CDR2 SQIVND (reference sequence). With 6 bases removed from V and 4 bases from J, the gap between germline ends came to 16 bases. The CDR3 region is CASRLLGDTKNIQYF. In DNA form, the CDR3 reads TGTGCCAGTAGACTCCTCGGGGACACTAAAAACATTCAGTACTTC.

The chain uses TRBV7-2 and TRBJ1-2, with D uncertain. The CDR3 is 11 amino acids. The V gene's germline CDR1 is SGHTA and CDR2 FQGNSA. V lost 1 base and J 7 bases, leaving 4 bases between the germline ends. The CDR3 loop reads CASSLGSGYTF. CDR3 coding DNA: TGTGCCAGCAGCTTAGGTAGTGGCTACACCTTC.

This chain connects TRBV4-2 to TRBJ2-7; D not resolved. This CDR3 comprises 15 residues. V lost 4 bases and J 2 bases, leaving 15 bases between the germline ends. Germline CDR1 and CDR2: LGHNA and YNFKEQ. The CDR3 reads CASSPPGRYPYEQYF. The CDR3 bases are TGTGCCAGCAGCCCCCCGGGTAGGTACCCCTACGAGCAGTACTTC.

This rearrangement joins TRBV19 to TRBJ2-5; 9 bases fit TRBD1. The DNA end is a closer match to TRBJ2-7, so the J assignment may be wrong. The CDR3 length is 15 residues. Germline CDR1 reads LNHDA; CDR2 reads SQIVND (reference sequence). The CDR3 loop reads CASSIPGQGFHEQYF. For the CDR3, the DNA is TGTGCCAGTAGTATTCCGGGACAGGGCTTTCACGAGCAGTACTTC.

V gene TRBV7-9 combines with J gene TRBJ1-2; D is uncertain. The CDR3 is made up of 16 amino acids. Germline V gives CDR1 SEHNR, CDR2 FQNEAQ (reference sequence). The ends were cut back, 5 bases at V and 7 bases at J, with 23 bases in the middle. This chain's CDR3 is CASSRQTGSTRIGYTF. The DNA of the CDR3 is TGTGCCAGCAGCCGTCAAACCGGGTCTACCCGGATTGGCTACACCTTC.

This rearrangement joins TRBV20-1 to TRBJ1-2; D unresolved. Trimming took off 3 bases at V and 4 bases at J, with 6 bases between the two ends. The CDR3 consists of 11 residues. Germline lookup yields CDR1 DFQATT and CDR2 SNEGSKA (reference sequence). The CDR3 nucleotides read TGCAGTGCTAGCTCCTCCTATGGCTACACCTTC. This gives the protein CSASSSYGYTF.

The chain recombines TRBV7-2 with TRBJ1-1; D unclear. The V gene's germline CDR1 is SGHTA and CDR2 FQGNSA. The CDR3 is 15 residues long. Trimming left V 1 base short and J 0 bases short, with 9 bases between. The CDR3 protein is CASSLVANMNTEAFF. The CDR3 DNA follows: TGTGCCAGCAGCTTAGTTGCAAACATGAACACTGAAGCTTTCTTT.

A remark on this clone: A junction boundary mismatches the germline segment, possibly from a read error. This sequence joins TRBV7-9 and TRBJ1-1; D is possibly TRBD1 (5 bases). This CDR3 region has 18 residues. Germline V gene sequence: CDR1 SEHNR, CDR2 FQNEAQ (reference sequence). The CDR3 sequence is CSSSWTGVRKGMNTEAFF. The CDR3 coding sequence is TGTTCCAGCAGCTGGACGGGGGTCAGGAAGGGCATGAACACTGAAGCTTTCTTT.

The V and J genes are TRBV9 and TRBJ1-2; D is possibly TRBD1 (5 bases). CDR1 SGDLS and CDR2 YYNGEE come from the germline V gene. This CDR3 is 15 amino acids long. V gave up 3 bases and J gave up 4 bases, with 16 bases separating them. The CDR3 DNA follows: TGTGCCAGCAGCGCGACCCCAGGGCTACCCTATGGCTACACCTTC. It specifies CASSATPGLPYGYTF.

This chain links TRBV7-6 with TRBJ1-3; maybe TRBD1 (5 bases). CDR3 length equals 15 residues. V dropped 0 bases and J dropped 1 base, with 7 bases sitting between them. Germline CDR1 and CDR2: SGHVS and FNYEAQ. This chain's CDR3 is CASSLARASGNTIYF. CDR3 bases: TGTGCCAGCAGCTTAGCCAGGGCGTCTGGAAACACCATATATTTT.

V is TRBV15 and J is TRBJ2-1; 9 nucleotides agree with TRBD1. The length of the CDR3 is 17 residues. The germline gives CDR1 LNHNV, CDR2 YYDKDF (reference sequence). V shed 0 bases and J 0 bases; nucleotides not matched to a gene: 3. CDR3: CATSRDSGQGSYNEQFF. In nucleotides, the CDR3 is TGTGCCACCAGCAGAGATTCGGGACAGGGCTCCTACAATGAGCAGTTCTTC.

CDR3 sequence reads: CAISGGLGSYEQYF. For the CDR3, the DNA is TGTGCCATCAGTGGGGGACTAGGTTCCTACGAGCAGTACTTC. The V call is TRBV10-3, the J call TRBJ2-7, with 8 nucleotides matching TRBD2. The CDR3 extends over 14 amino acids. The germline gives CDR1 ENHRY, CDR2 SYGVKD. Germline trimming cut 4 bases from V and 1 base from J; bases unmatched to any gene: 3.

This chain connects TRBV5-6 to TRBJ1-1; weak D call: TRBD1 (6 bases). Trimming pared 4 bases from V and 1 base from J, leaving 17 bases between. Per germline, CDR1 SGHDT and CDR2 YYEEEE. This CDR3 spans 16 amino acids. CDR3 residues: CASSPNGGQGNTEAFF. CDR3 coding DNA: TGTGCCAGCAGCCCGAACGGGGGGCAGGGGAACACTGAAGCTTTCTTT.

CDR3 sequence (DNA): TGTGCCGGGGAGGTGGTGAGGGGCAGCGAGCAGTACTTC. The encoded protein is CAGEVVRGSEQYF. The V gene is TRBV2, the J gene TRBJ2-7, with D possibly being TRBD2 (6 bases). CDR1 and CDR2 from the germline V gene are SNHLY and FYNNEI. This CDR3 comprises 13 residues. Trimming removed 11 bases at V and 6 bases at J, with 20 bases between.

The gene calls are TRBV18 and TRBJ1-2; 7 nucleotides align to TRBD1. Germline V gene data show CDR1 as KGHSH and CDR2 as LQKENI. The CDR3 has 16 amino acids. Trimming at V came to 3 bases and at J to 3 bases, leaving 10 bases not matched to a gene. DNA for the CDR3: TGTGCCAGCTCACCGCAGACAGGGCTCGGGGACTATGGCTACACCTTC. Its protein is CASSPQTGLGDYGYTF. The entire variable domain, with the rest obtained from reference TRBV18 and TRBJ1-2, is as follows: NAGVMQNPRHLVRRRGQEARLRCSPMKGHSHVYWYRQLPEEGLKFMVYLQKENIIDESGMPKERFSAEFPKEGPSILRIQQVVRGDSAAYFCASSPQTGLGDYGYTFGSGTRLTVV.

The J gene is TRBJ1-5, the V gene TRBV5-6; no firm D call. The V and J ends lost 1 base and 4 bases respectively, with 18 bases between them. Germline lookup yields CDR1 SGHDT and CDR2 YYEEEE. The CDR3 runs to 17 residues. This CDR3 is CASSLKTDSRGNQPQHF. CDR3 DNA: TGTGCCAGCAGCTTGAAAACAGACTCTCGGGGAAATCAGCCCCAGCATTTT.

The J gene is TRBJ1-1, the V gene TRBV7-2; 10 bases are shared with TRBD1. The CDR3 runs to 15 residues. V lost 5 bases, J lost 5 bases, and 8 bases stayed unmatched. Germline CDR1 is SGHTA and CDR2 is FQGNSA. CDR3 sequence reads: CASSPKGQGKTEAFF. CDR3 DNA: TGTGCCAGCAGCCCGAAGGGACAGGGGAAAACTGAAGCTTTCTTT.

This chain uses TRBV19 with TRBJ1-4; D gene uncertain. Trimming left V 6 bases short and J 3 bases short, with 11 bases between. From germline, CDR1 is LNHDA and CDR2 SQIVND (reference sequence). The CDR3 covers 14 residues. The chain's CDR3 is CASSLRQSNEKLFF. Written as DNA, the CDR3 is TGTGCCAGTAGCCTCAGGCAGTCTAATGAAAAACTGTTTTTT.

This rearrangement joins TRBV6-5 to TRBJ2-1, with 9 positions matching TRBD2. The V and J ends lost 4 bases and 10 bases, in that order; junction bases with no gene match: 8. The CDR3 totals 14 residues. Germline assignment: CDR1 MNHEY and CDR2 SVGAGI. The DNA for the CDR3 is TGTGCCAGCAGTTCGGCGGGAGGGGCGCCCGAGCAGTTCTTC. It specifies CASSSAGGAPEQFF.

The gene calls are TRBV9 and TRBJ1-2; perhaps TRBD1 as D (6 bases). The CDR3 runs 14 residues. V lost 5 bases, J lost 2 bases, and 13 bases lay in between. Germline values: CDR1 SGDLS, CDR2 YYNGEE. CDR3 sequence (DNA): TGTGCCAGCAGTTCGAGACAGGCCAACTATGGCTACACCTTC. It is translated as CASSSRQANYGYTF.

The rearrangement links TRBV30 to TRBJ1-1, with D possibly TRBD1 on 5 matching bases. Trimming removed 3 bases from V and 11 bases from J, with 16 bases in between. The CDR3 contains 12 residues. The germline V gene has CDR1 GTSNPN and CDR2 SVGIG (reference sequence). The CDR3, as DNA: TGTGCCTGGAGAGGGGCCTTAATGCGGGCTTTCTTT. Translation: CAWRGALMRAFF. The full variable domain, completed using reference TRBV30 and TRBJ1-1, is SQTIHQWPATLVQPVGSPLSLECTVEGTSNPNLYWYRQAAGRGLQLLFYSVGIGQISSEVPQNLSASRPQDRQFILSSKKLLLSDSGFYLCAWRGALMRAFFGQGTRLTVV.

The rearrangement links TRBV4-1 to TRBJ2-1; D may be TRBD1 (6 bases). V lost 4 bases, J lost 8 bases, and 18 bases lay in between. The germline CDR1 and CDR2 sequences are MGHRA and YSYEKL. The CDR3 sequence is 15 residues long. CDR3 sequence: CASSRYIVGADEQFF. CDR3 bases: TGCGCCAGCAGCCGGTATATAGTGGGGGCGGATGAGCAGTTCTTC.

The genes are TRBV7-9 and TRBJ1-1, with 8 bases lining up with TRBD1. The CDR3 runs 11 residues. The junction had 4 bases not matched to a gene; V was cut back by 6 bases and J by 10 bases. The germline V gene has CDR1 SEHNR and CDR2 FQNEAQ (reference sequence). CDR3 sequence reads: CASSSRGLAFF. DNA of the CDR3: TGTGCCAGCAGTTCCAGGGGGCTAGCTTTCTTT.

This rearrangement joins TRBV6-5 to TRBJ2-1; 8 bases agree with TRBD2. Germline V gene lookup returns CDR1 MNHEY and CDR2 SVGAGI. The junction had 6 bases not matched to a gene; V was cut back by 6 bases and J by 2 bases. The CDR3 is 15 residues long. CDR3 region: CASSLTSGPYNEQFF. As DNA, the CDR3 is TGTGCCAGCAGCCTTACTAGCGGACCCTACAATGAGCAGTTCTTC.

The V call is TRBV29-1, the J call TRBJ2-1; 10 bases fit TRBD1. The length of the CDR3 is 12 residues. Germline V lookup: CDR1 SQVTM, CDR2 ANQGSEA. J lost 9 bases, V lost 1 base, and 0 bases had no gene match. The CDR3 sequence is CSVEGTGGEQFF. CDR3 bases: TGCAGCGTTGAAGGGACAGGGGGTGAGCAGTTCTTC.

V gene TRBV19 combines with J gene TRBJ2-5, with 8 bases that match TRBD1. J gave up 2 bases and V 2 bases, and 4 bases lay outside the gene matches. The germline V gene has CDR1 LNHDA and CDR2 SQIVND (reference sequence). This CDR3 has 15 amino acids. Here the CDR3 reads CASSITTGGQETQYF. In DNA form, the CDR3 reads TGTGCCAGTAGTATAACCACAGGGGGGCAAGAGACCCAGTACTTC.

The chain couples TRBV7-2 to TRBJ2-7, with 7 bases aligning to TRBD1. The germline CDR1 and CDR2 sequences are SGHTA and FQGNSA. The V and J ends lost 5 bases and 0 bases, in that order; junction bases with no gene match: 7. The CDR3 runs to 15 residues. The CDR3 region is CASSTSTGSSYEQYF. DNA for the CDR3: TGTGCCAGCAGCACCTCGACAGGGAGCTCCTACGAGCAGTACTTC.